Detailed here is one T cell receptor (beta chain). Its target is not known. This sample is part of a study of cytomegalovirus exposure and HLA in healthy donors. Study-wide points: Near-uniform donor sequencing depth was presumed by presence/absence analyses. Per a later analysis, 16,951 TCR beta sequences showed association with HLA alleles at 0.05 false discovery rate. Reportedly, cytomegalovirus status was diagnosed with high sensitivity and specificity.

The CDR3 contains 12 residues. Trimming took off 3 bases at V and 6 bases at J, with 9 bases between the two ends. The V gene's germline CDR1 is SGHVS and CDR2 FNYEAQ. Amplification used 60 Vbeta primers and 13 Jbeta primers. The table came from immunoSEQ multiplex PCR; TCRdb's copy has only in-frame clones and leaves some out. Here the sample spans 150,000 to 200,000 clones, 75% to 90% being singletons. This chain joins TRBV7-6 and TRBJ2-7; possible D gene TRBD2, 6 bases. The receptor was derived from a man younger than 35 in good health and CMV-seropositive. The sequenced sample consisted of PBMCs. CDR3: CASSFAGGEQYF. The CDR3 DNA follows: TGTGCCAGCAGCTTCGCCGGGGGCGAGCAGTACTTC. The complete variable domain, with remaining parts taken from reference TRBV7-6 and TRBJ2-7, reads GAGVSQSPRYKVTKRGQDVALRCDPISGHVSLYWYRQALGQGPEFLTYFNYEAQQDKSGLPNDRFSAERPEGSISTLTIQRTEQRDSAMYRCASSFAGGEQYFGPGTRLTVT.